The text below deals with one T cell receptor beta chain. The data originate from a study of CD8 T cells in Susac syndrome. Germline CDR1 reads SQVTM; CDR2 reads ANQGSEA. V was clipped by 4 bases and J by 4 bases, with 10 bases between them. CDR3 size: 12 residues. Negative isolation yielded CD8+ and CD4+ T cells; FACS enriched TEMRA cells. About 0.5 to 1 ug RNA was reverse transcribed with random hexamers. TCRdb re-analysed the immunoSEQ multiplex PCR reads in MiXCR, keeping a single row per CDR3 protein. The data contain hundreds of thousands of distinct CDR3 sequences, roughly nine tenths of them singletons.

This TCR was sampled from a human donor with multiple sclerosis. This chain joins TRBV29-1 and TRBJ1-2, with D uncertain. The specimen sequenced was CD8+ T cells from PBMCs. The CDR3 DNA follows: TGCAGCGTTGGAACGGGGAGCTATGGCTACACCTTC. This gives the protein CSVGTGSYGYTF.